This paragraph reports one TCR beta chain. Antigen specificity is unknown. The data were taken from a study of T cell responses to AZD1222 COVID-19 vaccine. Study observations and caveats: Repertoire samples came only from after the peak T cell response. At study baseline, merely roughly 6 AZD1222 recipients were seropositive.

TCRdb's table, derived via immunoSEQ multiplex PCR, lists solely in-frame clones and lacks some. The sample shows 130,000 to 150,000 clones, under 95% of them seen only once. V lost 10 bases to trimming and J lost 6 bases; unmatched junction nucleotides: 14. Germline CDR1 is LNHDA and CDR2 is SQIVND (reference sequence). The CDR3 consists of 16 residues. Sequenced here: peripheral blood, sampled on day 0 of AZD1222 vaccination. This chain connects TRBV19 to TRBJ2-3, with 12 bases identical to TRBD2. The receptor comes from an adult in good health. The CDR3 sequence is CATSPTSGSMRDTQYF. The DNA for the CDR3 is TGTGCCACCTCCCCGACTAGCGGGAGTATGAGGGATACGCAGTATTTT.